One sample yielded the 22 T cell receptor beta chains listed below, sequenced in a study of T-cell memory formation after mild COVID-19. From the 5' RACE reads, TCRdb called clonotypes with MiXCR, one entry per CDR3 protein. The sample consists of 110,000 to 150,000 distinct CDR3 sequences, 11% to 15% of them appearing once. Input material: PBMCs or a T cell subset sorted from them (not recorded which). The source of these receptors is an adult woman who had mild COVID-19 (a few samples of this study predate the infection). Cell type and time point are not known.

This clonotype was seen once. CDR3 sequence (DNA): TGCGCCAGCAGTCATTCGGGACAGGGGAATGAGCAGTTCTTC. It yields the protein CASSHSGQGNEQFF. The V call is TRBV23-1, the J call TRBJ2-1; TRBD1 matches at 10 bases. TRBV23-1 is an open reading frame, and its role is uncertain. The V segment lost 3 bases and the J segment 7 bases; nucleotides outside the gene matches: 3. This CDR3 contains 14 residues.

This clonotype was seen only a few times. This chain links TRBV7-9 with TRBJ2-1, with D uncertain. The CDR3 loop spans 13 amino acids. The V gene lost 1 base and the J gene lost 7 bases, with 8 bases spanning the gap. Germline CDR1 reads SEHNR; CDR2 reads FQNEAQ (reference sequence). The CDR3 DNA is TGTGCCAGCAGCTTAGTAATGTTGAATGAGCAGTTCTTC. As protein: CASSLVMLNEQFF.

This clonotype was seen a handful of times. CDR3 region: CASSVGGEIYYEQYF. The CDR3 nucleotides are TGTGCCAGCAGCGTAGGGGGGGAGATCTATTACGAGCAGTACTTC. V and J are TRBV9 and TRBJ2-7; TRBD2 might be the D (6 bases). The CDR3 is 15 amino acids. V shed 0 bases and J shed 4 bases, with 14 bases lying between them. Germline CDR1 is SGDLS and CDR2 is YYNGEE.

The chain joins TRBV7-8 to TRBJ2-2, with unresolved D. Germline lookup yields CDR1 SGHVS and CDR2 FQNEAQ. V lost 4 bases and J 0 bases, leaving 6 bases between the germline ends. The CDR3 is made up of 14 amino acids. The CDR3 region has the DNA TGTGCCAGCAGCTACCCCGCGAACACCGGGGAGCTGTTTTTT. Protein product: CASSYPANTGELFF.

The V and J genes are TRBV5-6 and TRBJ2-1; TRBD2 aligns across 7 bases. Germline trimming cut 4 bases from V and 5 bases from J; bases unmatched to any gene: 9. This CDR3 has 15 amino acids. CDR1 and CDR2 from the germline V gene are SGHDT and YYEEEE. CDR3 amino acids: CASSRGGTIHNEQFF. The CDR3 bases are TGTGCCAGCAGCCGTGGTGGGACTATACACAATGAGCAGTTCTTC.

This clonotype was observed a few times. V and J are TRBV5-6 and TRBJ1-1; 7 bases agree with TRBD1. The CDR3 runs to 14 residues. Trimming removed 4 bases from V and 6 bases from J; junction bases left unmatched: 9. From germline, CDR1 is SGHDT and CDR2 YYEEEE. This CDR3 is CASSLVQGIAEAFF. CDR3 bases: TGTGCCAGCAGCCTAGTACAGGGGATCGCTGAAGCTTTCTTT.

This clonotype has more than one count but fewer than ten. This rearrangement joins TRBV5-1 to TRBJ2-2; 10 bases match TRBD1. This CDR3 is built from 15 residues. Germline CDR1 reads SGHRS; CDR2 reads YFSETQ. V was pared by 4 bases and J by 3 bases, with 3 bases of the junction left unmatched. For the CDR3, the DNA is TGCGCCAGCAGCAGCGGGACAGGGGACACCGGGGAGCTGTTTTTT. Translating gives CASSSGTGDTGELFF.

This clonotype turned up a few times. The V gene is TRBV27, the J gene TRBJ2-3; D possibly matches TRBD1 or TRBD2 (5 bases each). The germline gives CDR1 MNHEY, CDR2 SMNVEV (reference sequence). The CDR3 sequence is 13 residues long. Between the trimmed V and J ends, which lost 10 bases and 2 bases, there was a span of 13 bases. CDR3 nucleotides: TGTGCCACCGGGACGGCGGACACAGATACGCAGTATTTT. This codes for CATGTADTDTQYF.

This clonotype has more than one count but fewer than ten. The chain is built from TRBV10-3 and TRBJ1-1; possibly TRBD1 for D (6 bases). V was shortened by 7 bases and J by 3 bases, with 15 bases between the two germline ends. This CDR3 is built from 14 residues. Germline V gene lookup returns CDR1 ENHRY and CDR2 SYGVKD. The CDR3 DNA reads TGTGCCATCAAACAGGGCGGGAGGGACACTGAAGCTTTCTTT. It encodes CAIKQGGRDTEAFF.

The chain recombines TRBV12-3 or TRBV12-4 with TRBJ2-1; no clear D. Between the trimmed V and J ends, which lost 4 bases and 7 bases, there was a span of 14 bases. The CDR3 consists of 14 residues. CDR3 DNA sequence: TGTGCCAGCAGTTCCCCCTGGACGAATAATGAGCAGTTCTTC. Translation gives CASSSPWTNNEQFF.

In its sample, this clonotype was seen a few times. The rearrangement links TRBV12-3 or TRBV12-4 to TRBJ2-1; 8 nucleotides agree with TRBD2. The CDR3 runs to 13 residues. Trimming cost V 2 bases and J 8 bases; bases outside gene matches: 2. The CDR3: CASSLRAGDEQFF. DNA of the CDR3: TGTGCCAGCAGTTTAAGAGCGGGAGATGAGCAGTTCTTC.

This chain joins TRBV9 and TRBJ2-2, with D perhaps matching TRBD1 or TRBD2 (6 bases each). This CDR3 contains 15 residues. V was cut by 6 bases and J by 8 bases, with 20 bases left in between. Looked up from germline, CDR1 is SGDLS and CDR2 is YYNGEE. The CDR3 spells CASKGGNSPGGELFF. CDR3 coding DNA: TGTGCCAGCAAGGGGGGAAACTCCCCAGGAGGGGAGCTGTTTTTT.

The CDR3, as DNA: TGTGCCAGCAGCCCGGGGGGGCATGACTACGAGCAGTACTTC. Protein sequence: CASSPGGHDYEQYF. The gene calls are TRBV11-2 and TRBJ2-7; 8 positions match TRBD2. The germline CDR1 and CDR2 sequences are SGHAT and FQNNGV. V trimming: 5 bases; J trimming: 3 bases; junction bases outside the gene matches: 6. The CDR3 consists of 14 residues.

This clonotype has a count of ten or more. This chain links TRBV29-1 with TRBJ2-7; 8 bases match TRBD2. The J segment lost 4 bases and the V segment lost 6 bases, leaving 8 bases of the junction unmatched. Germline V gives CDR1 SQVTM, CDR2 ANQGSEA. The length of the CDR3 is 13 residues. CDR3 nucleotide sequence: TGCAGCGTGACTAGCGACATATCTTACGAGCAGTACTTC. It codes for CSVTSDISYEQYF.

This clonotype was counted between two and nine times. V and J are TRBV24-1 and TRBJ2-7; TRBD1 agrees at 7 bases. V was pared by 4 bases and J by 10 bases, with 15 bases of the junction left unmatched. Germline CDR1 and CDR2: KGHDR and SFDVKD. This CDR3 has 15 amino acids. CDR3 sequence (DNA): TGTGCCACCAGTGAGAATCGGGACAGCACTACGAGCCAGTACTTC. Protein sequence: CATSENRDSTTSQYF.

The J gene is TRBJ2-2, the V gene TRBV5-1, with D uncertain. The germline V and J ends were trimmed by 2 bases and 1 base, with 12 bases remaining between them. The CDR3 runs to 16 residues. Germline values: CDR1 SGHRS, CDR2 YFSETQ. CDR3 sequence (DNA): TGCGCCAGCAGCTTTGTTGAGACACTGAACACCGGGGAGCTGTTTTTT. Translating it yields CASSFVETLNTGELFF.

In its sample, this clonotype was seen a few times. The gene calls are TRBV21-1 and TRBJ2-7. TRBV21-1 is termed a pseudogene. The CDR3 has 18 residues. The DNA of the CDR3 is TGTGCCAGCAGCAAAGATGGGTCTCCGATCTCGTGTACCTACGAGCAGTACTTC. Translating it yields CASSKDGSPISCTYEQYF.

This clonotype appeared a few times. The chain has TRBV25-1 and TRBJ2-1; D is perhaps TRBD2 (5 bases). V dropped 10 bases and J dropped 3 bases, with 16 bases sitting between them. Germline V gene sequence: CDR1 MGHDK, CDR2 SYGVNS. There are 14 residues in the CDR3. In DNA form, the CDR3 reads TGTGCCACGAGGTTGGGTGGGAGCTACAATGAGCAGTTCTTC. Its translation: CATRLGGSYNEQFF.

This clonotype has a handful of counts. V and J are TRBV24-1 and TRBJ2-7; 8 positions match TRBD2. The CDR3 length is 13 residues. Germline V gene lookup returns CDR1 KGHDR and CDR2 SFDVKD. V was pared by 4 bases and J by 7 bases, with 5 bases of the junction left unmatched. The CDR3 DNA follows: TGTGCCACCAGTGAGGGGACTAGGGAGGAGCAGTACTTC. This encodes CATSEGTREEQYF.

This clonotype was recorded once. As DNA, the CDR3 is TGTGCCAGCAGCGTAGTGGGTACGCAGTATTTT. Its protein product is CASSVVGTQYF. This rearrangement joins TRBV9 to TRBJ2-3; D remains ambiguous. Germline values: CDR1 SGDLS, CDR2 YYNGEE. The CDR3 is 11 residues long. V was clipped by 0 bases and J by 8 bases, with 4 bases between them.

This chain's CDR3 is CSAPGLAGGGYEQYF. CDR3 sequence (DNA): TGCAGTGCTCCCGGACTAGCGGGGGGGGGCTACGAGCAGTACTTC. This chain uses TRBV20-1 with TRBJ2-7, with 15 nucleotides matching TRBD2. Per germline, CDR1 DFQATT and CDR2 SNEGSKA (reference sequence). The CDR3 extends over 15 amino acids. Trimming cost V 5 bases and J 3 bases; bases outside gene matches: 5.

V and J are TRBV6-5 and TRBJ2-5, with D possibly matching TRBD2 (6 bases). The CDR3 length is 14 residues. Trimming shortened V by 0 bases and J by 7 bases, and 12 bases separated the two germline ends. The germline V gene encodes CDR1 MNHEY and CDR2 SVGAGI. In nucleotides, the CDR3 is TGTGCCAGCAGTTACTCGAAGGGACTGGGGACCCAGTACTTC. As protein: CASSYSKGLGTQYF.